This entry lists 23 T cell receptor beta chains sequenced from one sample in a study of blood T cell repertoires in COVID-19. Repertoires were generated with immunoSEQ multiplex PCR, while TCRdb's copy carries only in-frame clones and drops some. The sample has tens of thousands of clones, nearly 90% seen once. Sequencing input: peripheral blood. The receptors derive from a man aged 45-60 years with active COVID-19.

V is TRBV20-1 and J is TRBJ1-1; maybe TRBD1 (5 bases). The germline V gene has CDR1 DFQATT and CDR2 SNEGSKA (reference sequence). The CDR3 is 17 residues long. The V gene lost 3 bases and the J gene lost 2 bases, with 22 bases spanning the gap. The CDR3 region has the DNA TGCAGTGCTAGTAAGAGTCTGGGGGGGAGGAAAAACACTGAAGCTTTCTTT. It is translated as CSASKSLGGRKNTEAFF.

The CDR3 region is CAIILRDSYGYTF. The CDR3 coding sequence is TGTGCCATCATTCTCCGGGACAGCTATGGCTACACCTTC. The V call is TRBV12-3 or TRBV12-4, the J call TRBJ1-2; 7 nucleotides align to TRBD1. V was pared by 10 bases and J by 4 bases, with 9 bases of the junction left unmatched. The length of the CDR3 is 13 residues.

This chain uses TRBV7-9 with TRBJ2-1, with a tentative D call TRBD1 (6 bases). The CDR3 runs 15 residues. Germline assignment: CDR1 SEHNR and CDR2 FQNEAQ (reference sequence). V was pared by 5 bases and J by 6 bases, with 17 bases between. The CDR3 spells CASSQPLGGGNEQFF. CDR3 in DNA: TGTGCCAGCAGCCAACCCCTAGGGGGTGGCAATGAGCAGTTCTTC.

The chain has TRBV5-1 and TRBJ2-7; 8 nucleotides match TRBD1. Per germline, CDR1 SGHRS and CDR2 YFSETQ. V gave up 4 bases and J gave up 2 bases; unmatched junction bases: 5. The CDR3 length is 14 residues. The CDR3 spells CASSVGTGPYEQYF. The CDR3 nucleotides read TGCGCCAGCAGCGTCGGGACAGGCCCCTACGAGCAGTACTTC. The full variable domain, in which reference TRBV5-1 and TRBJ2-7 provide the parts outside the CDR3, is KAGVTQTPRYLIKTRGQQVTLSCSPISGHRSVSWYQQTPGQGLQFLFEYFSETQRNKGNFPGRFSGRQFSNSRSEMNVSTLELGDSALYLCASSVGTGPYEQYFGPGTRLTVT.

V is TRBV7-2 and J is TRBJ2-7; D uncertain. The V end was cut by 5 bases, the J end by 0 bases, with 8 bases between. This CDR3 comprises 13 residues. Germline-derived CDR1 and CDR2 are SGHTA and FQGNSA. For the CDR3, the DNA is TGTGCCAGCAGCCTGGCAAGCTCCTACGAGCAGTACTTC. Its protein product is CASSLASSYEQYF.

The V and J genes are TRBV2 and TRBJ1-2; 7 bases map to TRBD1. Trimming took 1 base from V and 6 from J; bases not matched to a gene: 5. The CDR3 spans 14 residues. Germline CDR1 SNHLY, CDR2 FYNNEI. CDR3 loop: CASSEVTGVDGYTF. CDR3 nucleotides: TGTGCCAGCAGTGAAGTCACAGGGGTGGATGGCTACACCTTC.

This clone occurred a few times. This sequence joins TRBV4-2 and TRBJ1-2; D unresolved. Trimming cost V 8 bases and J 2 bases, with 6 bases left between them. Germline CDR1 and CDR2: LGHNA and YNFKEQ. The CDR3 has 11 residues. The CDR3 bases are TGTGCCAGCGGAGACAACTATGGCTACACCTTC. It specifies CASGDNYGYTF.

V and J are TRBV19 and TRBJ1-5, with D perhaps matching TRBD1 (5 bases). V was cut by 7 bases and J by 1 base, with 8 bases left in between. Germline V lookup: CDR1 LNHDA, CDR2 SQIVND (reference sequence). The CDR3 is 13 amino acids. CDR3 DNA sequence: TGTGCCAGTACAGGGTTGAGCAATCAGCCCCAGCATTTT. This encodes CASTGLSNQPQHF.

V usage is TRBV18 and J usage is TRBJ1-1; the D gene is possibly TRBD1 (5 bases). The CDR3 loop spans 12 amino acids. V dropped 5 bases and J dropped 7 bases, with 11 bases sitting between them. Germline CDR1 and CDR2: KGHSH and LQKENI. CDR3 sequence: CASSSQGIEAFF. CDR3 sequence (DNA): TGTGCCAGCTCATCTCAGGGAATTGAAGCTTTCTTT.

This clone occurred once. This chain joins TRBV10-3 and TRBJ2-3; 9 bases map to TRBD1. After removal of 2 bases from V and 5 bases from J, the junction contained 5 bases not matched to a gene. The CDR3 sequence is 15 residues long. Germline CDR1 reads ENHRY; CDR2 reads SYGVKD. The CDR3 DNA sequence: TGTGCCATCAGTGAGGACAGGGGGAGGAAAGATACGCAGTATTTT. Protein: CAISEDRGRKDTQYF.

The chain recombines TRBV3-1 (or the pseudogene TRBV3-2) with TRBJ1-2; D is perhaps TRBD1 (5 bases). The germline V gene has CDR1 LGHDT and CDR2 YNNKEL (reference sequence). The CDR3 is 13 amino acids. V lost 1 base and J 8 bases, leaving 11 bases between the germline ends. CDR3 bases: TGTGCCAGCAGCCAAGTTCCAGGGCACGGCTACACCTTC. This codes for CASSQVPGHGYTF.

This sequence joins TRBV5-4 and TRBJ1-4, with 9 bases aligning to TRBD1. V gave up 4 bases and J gave up 7 bases; unmatched junction bases: 11. The CDR3 is 16 residues long. Germline V gene sequence: CDR1 SGHNT, CDR2 YYREEE (reference sequence). The chain's CDR3 is CASSLGQGVKFEKLFF. The DNA for the CDR3 is TGTGCCAGCAGCCTGGGACAGGGAGTCAAGTTTGAAAAACTGTTTTTT.

The chain couples TRBV9 to TRBJ2-1, with 8 nucleotides matching TRBD2. V lost 0 bases and J lost 6; bases outside the gene matches: 2. The germline CDR1 and CDR2 sequences are SGDLS and YYNGEE. The CDR3 consists of 14 residues. CDR3 loop: CASSVALAGNEQFF. The CDR3, as DNA: TGTGCCAGCAGCGTAGCCCTAGCGGGCAATGAGCAGTTCTTC.

This clone has a single count. This sequence joins TRBV7-2 and TRBJ1-2; 12 nucleotides align to TRBD1. With V trimmed by 1 base and J by 8 bases, 11 bases remained unmatched. The germline V gene encodes CDR1 SGHTA and CDR2 FQGNSA. This CDR3 comprises 17 residues. The CDR3 DNA is TGTGCCAGCAGCTTAGGAGGGAACCGGGACAGGGGGCACGGCTACACCTTC. It encodes CASSLGGNRDRGHGYTF. Using reference TRBV7-2 and TRBJ1-2 for the parts outside the CDR3, the full variable domain is GAGVSQSPSNKVTEKGKDVELRCDPISGHTALYWYRQSLGQGLEFLIYFQGNSAPDKSGLPSDRFSAERTGGSVSTLTIQRTQQEDSAVYLCASSLGGNRDRGHGYTFGSGTRLTVV.

This rearrangement joins TRBV18 to TRBJ2-5; D is undetermined. Germline V gene lookup returns CDR1 KGHSH and CDR2 LQKENI. The V gene lost 0 bases and the J gene lost 3 bases, with 11 bases spanning the gap. The CDR3 contains 15 residues. The DNA for the CDR3 is TGTGCCAGCTCACCACCGGCTAGTGTAAAAGAGACCCAGTACTTC. This encodes CASSPPASVKETQYF.

The chain is built from TRBV18 and TRBJ1-3; a weak D match, TRBD1 (6 bases). Germline V gives CDR1 KGHSH, CDR2 LQKENI. The CDR3 sequence is 16 residues long. Trimming pared 2 bases from V and 4 bases from J, leaving 15 bases between. CDR3 in amino acids: CASSPYQQGSGNTIYF. CDR3 nucleotides: TGTGCCAGCTCACCATACCAACAGGGTTCAGGAAACACCATATATTTT.

This chain uses TRBV4-1 with TRBJ1-2; D gene unclear. Germline-derived CDR1 and CDR2 are MGHRA and YSYEKL. Trimming pared 1 base from V and 8 bases from J, leaving 8 bases between. The CDR3 is made up of 12 amino acids. CDR3 coding DNA: TGCGCCAGCAGCCAAGTCAGCGGGGGCTACACCTTC. This gives the protein CASSQVSGGYTF.

The chain joins TRBV7-8 to TRBJ1-4; perhaps TRBD1 as D (5 bases). Per germline, CDR1 SGHVS and CDR2 FQNEAQ. The CDR3 length is 15 residues. Trimming pared 6 bases from V and 5 bases from J, leaving 16 bases between. The CDR3 DNA sequence: TGTGCCAGCAGTGGTTGGGACTCGAAGAATGAAAAACTGTTTTTT. It is translated as CASSGWDSKNEKLFF.

The J gene is TRBJ1-2, the V gene TRBV6-5, with 7 positions matching TRBD1. The CDR3 contains 15 residues. The germline CDR1 and CDR2 sequences are MNHEY and SVGAGI. The V gene end was trimmed by 5 bases and the J gene end by 0 bases; junction bases not matched to a gene: 6. The CDR3: CASSPGTVANYGYTF. Here the CDR3 DNA reads TGTGCCAGCAGTCCCGGGACAGTAGCTAACTATGGCTACACCTTC.

The chain is built from TRBV7-2 and TRBJ1-2; TRBD1 aligns across 9 bases. With V trimmed by 3 bases and J by 5 bases, 13 bases remained unmatched. The CDR3 sequence is 17 residues long. Germline CDR1 reads SGHTA; CDR2 reads FQGNSA. This chain's CDR3 is CASSLSDRGPRGYGYTF. In DNA, the CDR3 is TGTGCCAGCAGCTTGTCGGACAGGGGACCCCGGGGATATGGCTACACCTTC.

The rearrangement links TRBV7-2 to TRBJ2-7, with 7 bases matching TRBD1. Germline loops: CDR1 SGHTA, CDR2 FQGNSA. The CDR3 sequence is 14 residues long. V was pared by 1 base and J by 6 bases, with 6 bases of the junction left unmatched. This CDR3 reads CASSLGRQGGEQYF. In DNA form, the CDR3 reads TGTGCCAGCAGCTTAGGTCGACAGGGTGGCGAGCAGTACTTC.

This chain joins TRBV7-9 and TRBJ1-4, with D possibly being TRBD1 (5 bases). Germline V gene data show CDR1 as SEHNR and CDR2 as FQNEAQ (reference sequence). Trimming shortened V by 2 bases and J by 7 bases, and 8 bases separated the two germline ends. The CDR3 extends over 13 amino acids. In DNA form, the CDR3 reads TGTGCCAGCAGCTTAAGGGGTGGTGAAAAACTGTTTTTT. Its translation: CASSLRGGEKLFF.

This chain joins TRBV5-4 and TRBJ2-7; 11 positions agree with TRBD1. With 7 bases clipped from V and 0 bases from J, the junction kept 15 bases outside the gene matches. The CDR3 totals 18 residues. Germline V gene sequence: CDR1 SGHNT, CDR2 YYREEE (reference sequence). CDR3 sequence (DNA): TGTGCCAGCGCTGGGGGGACAGGGGGATCCAGGAGCTCCTACGAGCAGTACTTC. This encodes CASAGGTGGSRSSYEQYF.